The TCR beta chain under discussion was sequenced for a study of response to subunit inactivated influenza vaccine. Each CDR3 protein is one row after TCRdb ran MiXCR on the RT-PCR reads. Here the sample spans about 500,000 distinct CDR3 sequences, approximately 15% being singletons. In its sample, this clonotype was seen many times. As yet, its antigen is unknown. The study, taken as a whole, reports: Each seasonal influenza vaccination recruits few new T cells, the authors suggested.

The CDR3 sequence is 16 residues long. V was shortened by 0 bases and J by 3 bases, with 17 bases between the two germline ends. Per the germline V gene, CDR1 is DFQATT and CDR2 is SNEGSKA (reference sequence). The chain has TRBV20-1 and TRBJ2-5, with D maybe TRBD2 (6 bases). This sample comprised CD4+ T cells sorted from PBMCs, obtained roughly 24 months after vaccination. The clonotype comes from a man between 50 and 69 years old who received an inactivated influenza vaccine. CDR3 in DNA: TGCAGTGCTAGAGACCCCACCGGAGGGAGCAAAGAGACCCAGTACTTC. The encoded protein is CSARDPTGGSKETQYF.